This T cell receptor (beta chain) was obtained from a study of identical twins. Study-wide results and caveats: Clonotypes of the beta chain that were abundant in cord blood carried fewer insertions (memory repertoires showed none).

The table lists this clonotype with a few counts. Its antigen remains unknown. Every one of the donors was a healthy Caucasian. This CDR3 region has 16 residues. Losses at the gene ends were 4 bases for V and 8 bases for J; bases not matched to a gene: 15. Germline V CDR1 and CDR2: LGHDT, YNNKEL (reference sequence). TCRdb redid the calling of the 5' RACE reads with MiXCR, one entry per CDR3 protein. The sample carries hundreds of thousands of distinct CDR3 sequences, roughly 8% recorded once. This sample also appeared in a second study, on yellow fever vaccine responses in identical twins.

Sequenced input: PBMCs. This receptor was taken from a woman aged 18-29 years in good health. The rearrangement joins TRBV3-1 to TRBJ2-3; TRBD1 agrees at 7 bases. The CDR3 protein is CASSLPKLPGGGTQYF. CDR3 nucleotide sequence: TGTGCCAGCAGCCTCCCTAAACTACCAGGGGGTGGTACGCAGTATTTT.